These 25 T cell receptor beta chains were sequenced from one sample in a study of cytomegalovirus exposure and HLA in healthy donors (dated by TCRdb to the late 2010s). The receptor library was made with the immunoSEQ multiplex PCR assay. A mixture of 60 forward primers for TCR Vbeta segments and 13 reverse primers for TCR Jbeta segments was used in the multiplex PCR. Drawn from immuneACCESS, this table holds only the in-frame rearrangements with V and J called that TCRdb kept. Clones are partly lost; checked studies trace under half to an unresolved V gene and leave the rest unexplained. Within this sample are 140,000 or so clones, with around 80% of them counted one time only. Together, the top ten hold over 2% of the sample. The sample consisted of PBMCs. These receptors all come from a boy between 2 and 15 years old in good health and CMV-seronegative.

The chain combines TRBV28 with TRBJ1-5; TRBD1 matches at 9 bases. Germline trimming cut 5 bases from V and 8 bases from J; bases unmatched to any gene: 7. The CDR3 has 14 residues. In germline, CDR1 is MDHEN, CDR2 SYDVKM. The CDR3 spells CASSPQGAAEPQHF. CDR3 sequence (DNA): TGTGCCAGCAGTCCACAGGGGGCGGCGGAGCCCCAGCATTTT.

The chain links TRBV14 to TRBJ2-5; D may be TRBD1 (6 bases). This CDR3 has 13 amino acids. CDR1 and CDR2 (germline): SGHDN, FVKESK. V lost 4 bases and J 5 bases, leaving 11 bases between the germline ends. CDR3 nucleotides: TGTGCCAGCAGCCCAGGGACATGGGAGACCCAGTACTTC. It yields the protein CASSPGTWETQYF.

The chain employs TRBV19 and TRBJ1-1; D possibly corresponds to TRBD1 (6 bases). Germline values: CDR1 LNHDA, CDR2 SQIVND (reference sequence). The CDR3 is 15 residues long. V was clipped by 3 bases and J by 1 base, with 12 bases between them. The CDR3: CASSMSVGGNTEAFF. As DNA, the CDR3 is TGTGCCAGTAGTATGTCCGTAGGGGGGAACACTGAAGCTTTCTTT. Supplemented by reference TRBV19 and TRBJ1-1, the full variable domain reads DGGITQSPKYLFRKEGQNVTLSCEQNLNHDAMYWYRQDPGQGLRLIYYSQIVNDFQKGDIAEGYSVSREKKESFPLTVTSAQKNPTAFYLCASSMSVGGNTEAFFGQGTRLTVV.

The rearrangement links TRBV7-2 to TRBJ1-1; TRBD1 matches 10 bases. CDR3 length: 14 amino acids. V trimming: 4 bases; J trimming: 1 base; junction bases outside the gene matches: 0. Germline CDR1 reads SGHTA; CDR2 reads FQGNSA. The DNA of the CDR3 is TGTGCCAGCAGCTGGGACAGGGGGAACACTGAAGCTTTCTTT. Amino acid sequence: CASSWDRGNTEAFF.

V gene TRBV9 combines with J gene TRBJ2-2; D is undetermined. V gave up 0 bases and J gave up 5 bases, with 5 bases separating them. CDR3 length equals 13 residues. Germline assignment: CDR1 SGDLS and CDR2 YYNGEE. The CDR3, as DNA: TGTGCCAGCAGCGTAGCTAGGACCGGGGAGCTGTTTTTT. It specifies CASSVARTGELFF.

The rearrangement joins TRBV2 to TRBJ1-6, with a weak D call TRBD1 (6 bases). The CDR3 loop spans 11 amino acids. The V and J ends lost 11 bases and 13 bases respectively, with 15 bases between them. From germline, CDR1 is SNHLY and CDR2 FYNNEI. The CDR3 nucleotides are TGTGCCCTAAAGACGGGGGGCCCCCTCCACTTT. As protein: CALKTGGPLHF.

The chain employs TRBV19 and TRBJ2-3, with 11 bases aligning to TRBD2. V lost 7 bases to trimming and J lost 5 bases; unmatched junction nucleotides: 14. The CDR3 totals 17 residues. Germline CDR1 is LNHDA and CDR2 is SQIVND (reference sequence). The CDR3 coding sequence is TGTGCCAGTACAGATAACTTAGCGGGAGGGCCGGGAGATACGCAGTATTTT. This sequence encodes CASTDNLAGGPGDTQYF. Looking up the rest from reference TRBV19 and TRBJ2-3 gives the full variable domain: DGGITQSPKYLFRKEGQNVTLSCEQNLNHDAMYWYRQDPGQGLRLIYYSQIVNDFQKGDIAEGYSVSREKKESFPLTVTSAQKNPTAFYLCASTDNLAGGPGDTQYFGPGTRLTVL.

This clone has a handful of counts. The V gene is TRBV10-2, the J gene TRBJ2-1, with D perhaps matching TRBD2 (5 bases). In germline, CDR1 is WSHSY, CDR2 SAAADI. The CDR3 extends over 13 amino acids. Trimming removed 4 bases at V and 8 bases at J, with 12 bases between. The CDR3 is CASSAASWDEQFF. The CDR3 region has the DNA TGCGCCAGCAGTGCGGCTAGCTGGGATGAGCAGTTCTTC.

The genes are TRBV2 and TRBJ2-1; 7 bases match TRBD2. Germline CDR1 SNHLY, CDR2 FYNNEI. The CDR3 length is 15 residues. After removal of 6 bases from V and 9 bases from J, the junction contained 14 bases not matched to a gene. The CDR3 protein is CASSTQGGWIREQFF. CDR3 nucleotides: TGTGCCAGCAGCACCCAGGGAGGGTGGATTCGTGAGCAGTTCTTC. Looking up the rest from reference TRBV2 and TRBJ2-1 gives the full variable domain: EPEVTQTPSHQVTQMGQEVILRCVPISNHLYFYWYRQILGQKVEFLVSFYNNEISEKSEIFDDQFSVERPDGSNFTLKIRSTKLEDSAMYFCASSTQGGWIREQFFGPGTRLTVL.

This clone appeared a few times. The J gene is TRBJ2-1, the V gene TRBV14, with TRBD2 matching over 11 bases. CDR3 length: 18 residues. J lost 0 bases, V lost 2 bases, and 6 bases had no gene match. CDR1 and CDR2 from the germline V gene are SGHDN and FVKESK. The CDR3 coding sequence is TGTGCCAGCAGCCAAACGATAGCGGGGGGGACCTCCTACAATGAGCAGTTCTTC. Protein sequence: CASSQTIAGGTSYNEQFF. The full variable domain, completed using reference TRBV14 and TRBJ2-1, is EAGVTQFPSHSVIEKGQTVTLRCDPISGHDNLYWYRRVMGKEIKFLLHFVKESKQDESGMPNNRFLAERTGGTYSTLKVQPAELEDSGVYFCASSQTIAGGTSYNEQFFGPGTRLTVL.

CDR3 protein: CASSLGFVDTEAFF. CDR3 nucleotides: TGTGCCAGCAGCTTAGGTTTCGTAGACACTGAAGCTTTCTTT. The chain has TRBV7-9 and TRBJ1-1; unclear D gene. This CDR3 comprises 14 residues. Germline values: CDR1 SEHNR, CDR2 FQNEAQ (reference sequence). V lost 1 base to trimming and J lost 3 bases, with 9 bases between them.

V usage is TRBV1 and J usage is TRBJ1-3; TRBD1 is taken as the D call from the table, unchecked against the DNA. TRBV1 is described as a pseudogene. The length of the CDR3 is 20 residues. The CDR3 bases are TGCACCAGCAGCCAAGATGAAATGTCCGGACAGGGTTTTGCTGGAAACACCATATATTTT. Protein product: CTSSQDEMSGQGFAGNTIYF.

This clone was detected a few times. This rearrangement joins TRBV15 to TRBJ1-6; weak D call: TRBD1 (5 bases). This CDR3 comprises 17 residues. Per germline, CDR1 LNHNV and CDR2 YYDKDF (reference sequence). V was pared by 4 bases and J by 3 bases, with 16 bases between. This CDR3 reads CATSNGGTAYYNSPLHF. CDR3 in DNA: TGTGCCACCAGCAACGGGGGAACGGCTTACTATAATTCACCCCTCCACTTT.

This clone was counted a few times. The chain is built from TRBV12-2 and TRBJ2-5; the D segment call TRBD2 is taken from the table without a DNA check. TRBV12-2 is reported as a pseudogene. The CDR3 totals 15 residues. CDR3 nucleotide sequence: TGTGCAAGTCGCTTCCGGCACAGCGGGCAAGAGACCCAGTACTTC. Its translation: CASRFRHSGQETQYF.

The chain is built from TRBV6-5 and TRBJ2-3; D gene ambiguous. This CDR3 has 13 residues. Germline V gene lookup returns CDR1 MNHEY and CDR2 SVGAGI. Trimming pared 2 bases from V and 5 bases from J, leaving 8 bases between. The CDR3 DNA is TGTGCCAGCAGTTACAGAGCCCAAGATACGCAGTATTTT. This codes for CASSYRAQDTQYF.

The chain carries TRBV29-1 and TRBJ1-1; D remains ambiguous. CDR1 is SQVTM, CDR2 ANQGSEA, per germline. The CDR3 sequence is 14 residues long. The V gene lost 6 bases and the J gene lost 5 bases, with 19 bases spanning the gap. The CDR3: CSVLRVSGMTEAFF. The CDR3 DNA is TGCAGCGTGTTGAGAGTGTCGGGGATGACTGAAGCTTTCTTT.

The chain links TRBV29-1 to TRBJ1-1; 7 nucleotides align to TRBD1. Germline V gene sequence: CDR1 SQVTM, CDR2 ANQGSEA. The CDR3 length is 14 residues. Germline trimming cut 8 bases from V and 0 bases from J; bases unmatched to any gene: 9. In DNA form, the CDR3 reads TGCAGCTACCTCGGGGACAGAATGAACACTGAAGCTTTCTTT. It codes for CSYLGDRMNTEAFF.

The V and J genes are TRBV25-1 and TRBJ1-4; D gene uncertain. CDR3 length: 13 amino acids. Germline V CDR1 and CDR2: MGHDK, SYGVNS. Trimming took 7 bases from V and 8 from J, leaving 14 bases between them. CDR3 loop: CASTNRAGEKLFF. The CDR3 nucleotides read TGTGCCAGCACTAACCGGGCGGGAGAAAAACTGTTTTTT.

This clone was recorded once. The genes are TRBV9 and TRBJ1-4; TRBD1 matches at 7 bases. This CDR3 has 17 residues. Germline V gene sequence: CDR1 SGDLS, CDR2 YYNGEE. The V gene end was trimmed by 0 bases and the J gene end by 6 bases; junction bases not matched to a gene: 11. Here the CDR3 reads CASSVATGEVGDEKLFF. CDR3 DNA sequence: TGTGCCAGCAGCGTAGCTACAGGGGAGGTGGGGGATGAAAAACTGTTTTTT.

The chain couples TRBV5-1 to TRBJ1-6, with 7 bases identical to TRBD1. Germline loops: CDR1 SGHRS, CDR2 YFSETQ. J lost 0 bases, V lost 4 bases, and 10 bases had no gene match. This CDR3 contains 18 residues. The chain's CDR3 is CASSRTGQESSYNSPLHF. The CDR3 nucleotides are TGCGCCAGCAGCCGGACCGGACAGGAGAGCTCCTATAATTCACCCCTCCACTTT.

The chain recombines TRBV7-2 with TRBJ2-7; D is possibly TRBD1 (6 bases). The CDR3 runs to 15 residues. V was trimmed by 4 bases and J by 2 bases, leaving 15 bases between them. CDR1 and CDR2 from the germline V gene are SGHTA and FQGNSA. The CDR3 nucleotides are TGTGCCAGCAGCTCTTTAGGACAGAACACCTACGAGCAGTACTTC. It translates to CASSSLGQNTYEQYF.

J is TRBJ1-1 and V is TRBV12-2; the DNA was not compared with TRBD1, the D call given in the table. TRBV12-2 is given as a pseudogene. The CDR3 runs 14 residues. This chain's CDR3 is CASRPRRQGTEAFF. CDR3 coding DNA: TGTGCAAGTCGCCCCCGGCGCCAGGGCACTGAAGCTTTCTTT.

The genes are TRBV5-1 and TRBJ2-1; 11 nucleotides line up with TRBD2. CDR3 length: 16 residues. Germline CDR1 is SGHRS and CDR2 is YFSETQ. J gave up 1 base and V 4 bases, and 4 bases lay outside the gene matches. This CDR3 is CASSASGGLSYNEQFF. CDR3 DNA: TGCGCCAGCAGCGCTAGCGGGGGGTTGTCCTACAATGAGCAGTTCTTC.

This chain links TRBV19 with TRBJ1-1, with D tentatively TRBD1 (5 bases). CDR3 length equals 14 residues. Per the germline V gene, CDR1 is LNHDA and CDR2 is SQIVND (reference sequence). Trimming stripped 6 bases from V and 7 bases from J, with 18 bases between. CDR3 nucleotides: TGTGCCAGTAGGACGACAGCCACTTCTTTTGAAGCTTTCTTT. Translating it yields CASRTTATSFEAFF.

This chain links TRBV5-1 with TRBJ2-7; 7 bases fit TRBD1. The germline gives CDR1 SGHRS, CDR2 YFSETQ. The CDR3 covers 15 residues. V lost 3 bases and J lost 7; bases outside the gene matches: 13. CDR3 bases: TGCGCCAGCAGCTCGCCCGGACAGGTAACGGGAGAGCAGTACTTC. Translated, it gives CASSSPGQVTGEQYF. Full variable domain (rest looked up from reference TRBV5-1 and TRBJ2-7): KAGVTQTPRYLIKTRGQQVTLSCSPISGHRSVSWYQQTPGQGLQFLFEYFSETQRNKGNFPGRFSGRQFSNSRSEMNVSTLELGDSALYLCASSSPGQVTGEQYFGPGTRLTVT.